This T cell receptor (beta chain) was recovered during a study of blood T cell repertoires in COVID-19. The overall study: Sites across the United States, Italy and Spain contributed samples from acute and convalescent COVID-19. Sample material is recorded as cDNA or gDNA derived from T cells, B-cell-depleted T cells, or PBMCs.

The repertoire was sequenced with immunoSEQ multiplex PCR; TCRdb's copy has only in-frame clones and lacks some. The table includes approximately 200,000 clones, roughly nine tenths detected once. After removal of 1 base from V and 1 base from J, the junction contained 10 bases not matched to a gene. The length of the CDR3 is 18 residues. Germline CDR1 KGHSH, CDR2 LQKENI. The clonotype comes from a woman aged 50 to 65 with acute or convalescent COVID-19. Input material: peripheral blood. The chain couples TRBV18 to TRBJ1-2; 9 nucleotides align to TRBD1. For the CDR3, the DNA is TGTGCCAGCTCACCACAAACGGGACAGGGTGGGCTTAACTATGGCTACACCTTC. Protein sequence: CASSPQTGQGGLNYGYTF.